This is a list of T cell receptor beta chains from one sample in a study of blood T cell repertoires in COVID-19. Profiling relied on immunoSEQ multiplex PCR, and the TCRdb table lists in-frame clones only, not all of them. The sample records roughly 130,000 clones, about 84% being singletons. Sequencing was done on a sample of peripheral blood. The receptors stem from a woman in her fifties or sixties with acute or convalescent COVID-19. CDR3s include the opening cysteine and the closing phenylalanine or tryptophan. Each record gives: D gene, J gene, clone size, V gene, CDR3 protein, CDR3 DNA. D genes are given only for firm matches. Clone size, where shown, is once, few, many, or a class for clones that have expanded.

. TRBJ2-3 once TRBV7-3 CASSLRGGTDTQYF TGTGCCAGCAGCTTAAGGGGGGGCACAGATACGCAGTATTTT
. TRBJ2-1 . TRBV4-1 CASSTGVNNEQFF TGCGCCAGCAGTACAGGTGTTAACAATGAGCAGTTCTTC
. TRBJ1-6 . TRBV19 CATRGGSSPLHF TGTGCCACCCGGGGTGGTAGTTCACCCCTCCACTTT
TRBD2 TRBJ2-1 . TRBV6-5 CASTAGGRRNEQFF TGTGCCAGCACCGCGGGGGGCCGAAGGAATGAGCAGTTCTTC
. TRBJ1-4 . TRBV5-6 CASSLGTVNEKLFF TGTGCCAGCAGCTTGGGGACAGTTAATGAAAAACTGTTTTTT
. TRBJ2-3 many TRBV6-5 CASENYLVTDTQYF TGTGCCAGCGAAAACTACCTAGTCACAGATACGCAGTATTTT
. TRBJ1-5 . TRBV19 CATCLTDTGQPQHF TGTGCCACCTGCCTAACGGACACCGGACAGCCCCAGCATTTT
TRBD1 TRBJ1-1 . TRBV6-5 CASSYGGQMNTEAFF TGTGCCAGCAGTTACGGGGGACAGATGAACACTGAAGCTTTCTTT
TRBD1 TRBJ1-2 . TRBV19 CASSRSETGKTF TGTGCCAGTAGTCGTTCCGAGACAGGGAAGACCTTC
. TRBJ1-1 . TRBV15 CASGHLNTEAFF TGTGCCAGCGGACACCTGAACACTGAAGCTTTCTTT
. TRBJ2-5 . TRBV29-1 CSVRHRETQYF TGCAGCGTAAGACACCGGGAGACCCAGTACTTC
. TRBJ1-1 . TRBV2 CASTPWATNTEAFF TGTGCCAGCACCCCCTGGGCAACGAACACTGAAGCTTTCTTT
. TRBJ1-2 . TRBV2 CASSEWRGDNYGYTF TGTGCCAGCAGTGAATGGAGGGGCGATAACTATGGCTACACCTTC
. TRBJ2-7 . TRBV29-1 CSVENEWESSYEQYF TGCAGCGTTGAGAATGAGTGGGAGAGCTCCTACGAGCAGTACTTC
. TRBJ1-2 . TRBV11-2 CASSFRERTNYGYTF TGTGCCAGCAGCTTCCGGGAGAGAACTAACTATGGCTACACCTTC
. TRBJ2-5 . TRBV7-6 CASSFYAGREETQYF TGTGCCAGCAGCTTTTATGCGGGGAGAGAAGAGACCCAGTACTTC
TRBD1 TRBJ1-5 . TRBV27 CASSLGAGGRNQPQHF TGTGCCAGCAGCCTAGGGGCAGGGGGTCGAAATCAGCCCCAGCATTTT
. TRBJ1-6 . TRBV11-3 CASSLGRGNNSPLHF TGTGCCAGCAGCCTAGGGAGGGGAAATAATTCACCCCTCCACTTT
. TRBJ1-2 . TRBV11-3 CASRTNGYTF TGTGCCAGCAGAACTAATGGCTACACCTTC
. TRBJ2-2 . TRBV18 CASSLSPGPGTGELFF TGTGCCAGCTCACTCTCCCCAGGGCCGGGCACCGGGGAGCTGTTTTTT
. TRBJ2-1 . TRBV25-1 CATRQAYNEQFF TGTGCCACAAGACAAGCCTACAATGAGCAGTTCTTC
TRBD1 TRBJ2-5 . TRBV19 CASSRDRGETQYF TGTGCCAGTAGCCGGGACAGAGGAGAGACCCAGTACTTC
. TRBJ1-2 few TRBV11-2 CASRHSGVANYGYTF TGTGCCAGCAGGCATTCAGGGGTAGCTAACTATGGCTACACCTTC
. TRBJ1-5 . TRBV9 CASSVGGQRNQPQHF TGTGCCAGCAGCGTAGGGGGACAACGCAATCAGCCCCAGCATTTT
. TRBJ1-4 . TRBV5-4 CASSPTGGAANEKLFF TGTGCCAGCAGCCCCACTGGAGGGGCGGCTAATGAAAAACTGTTTTTT